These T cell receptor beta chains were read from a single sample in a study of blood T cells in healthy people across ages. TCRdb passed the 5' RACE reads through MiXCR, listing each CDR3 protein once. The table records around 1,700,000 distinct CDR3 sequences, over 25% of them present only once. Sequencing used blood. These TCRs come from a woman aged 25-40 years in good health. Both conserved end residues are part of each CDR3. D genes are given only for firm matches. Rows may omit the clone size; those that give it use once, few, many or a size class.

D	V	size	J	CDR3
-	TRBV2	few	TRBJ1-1	CAGSPREVPTYSPEAFF
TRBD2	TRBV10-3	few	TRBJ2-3	CAISTSGGYSTDTQYF
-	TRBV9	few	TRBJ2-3	CASSGDSLGGTQYF
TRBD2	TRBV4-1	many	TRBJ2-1	CASSQWGSGGPYNEQFF
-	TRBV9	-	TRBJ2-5	CASSPLTDQETQYF
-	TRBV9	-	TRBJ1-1	CASSPTGGGDTEAFF
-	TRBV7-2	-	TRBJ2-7	CASLGSGYEQYF
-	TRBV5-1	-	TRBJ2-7	CASSFTTPIEQYF
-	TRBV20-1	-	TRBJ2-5	CSAQLLLEETQYF
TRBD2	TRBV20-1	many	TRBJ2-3	CSARDRLAASDTQYF
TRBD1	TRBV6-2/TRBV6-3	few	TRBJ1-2	CASGRTGEDGYTF
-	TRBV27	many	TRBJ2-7	CASSWASSYEQYF
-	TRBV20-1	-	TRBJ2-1	CSARGEGETYNEQFF
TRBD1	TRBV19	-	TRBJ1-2	CASSINRGLVDYGYTF
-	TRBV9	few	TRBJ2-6	CASSTGTTSSGANVLTF
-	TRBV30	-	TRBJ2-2	CAWRLVGGPITGELFF
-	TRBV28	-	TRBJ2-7	CAGAVLSYEQYF
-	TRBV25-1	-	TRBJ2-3	CASSRGTGITDTLYF
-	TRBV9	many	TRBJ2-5	CASSGSGPGRRETQYF
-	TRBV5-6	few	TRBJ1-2	CASSLVSRANYGYTF
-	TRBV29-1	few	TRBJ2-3	CSVDGSTDTQYF
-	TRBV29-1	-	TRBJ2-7	CSVDRNSYEQYF
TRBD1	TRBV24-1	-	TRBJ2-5	CATSDATGAQETQYF
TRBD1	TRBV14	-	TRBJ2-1	CASSQDSWDRRSNEQFF
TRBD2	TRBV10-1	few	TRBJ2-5	CASSMASGSSLQETQYF
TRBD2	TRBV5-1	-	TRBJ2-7	CASSASGLAGAYEQYF
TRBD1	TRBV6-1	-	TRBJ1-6	CASSDPPGTGWNSPLHF
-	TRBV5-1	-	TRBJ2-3	CASNLEVVFGLDTQYF
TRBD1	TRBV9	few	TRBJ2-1	CASSAWDRAYNEQFF
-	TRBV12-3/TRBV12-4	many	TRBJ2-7	CAGSLQASYEQYF
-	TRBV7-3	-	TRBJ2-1	CASSPEGGQNNEQFF
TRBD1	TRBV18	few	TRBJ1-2	CASSPSGQNNGYTF
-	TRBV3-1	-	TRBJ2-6	CASSQDDGAGANVLTF
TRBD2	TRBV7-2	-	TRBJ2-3	CASSSRTSGRRADTQYF
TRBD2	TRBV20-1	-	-	CSVTLAGEETQYF
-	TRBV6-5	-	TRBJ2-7	CASSSPPFYEQYF
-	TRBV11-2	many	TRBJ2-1	CASSLSLFMGTLNEQFF
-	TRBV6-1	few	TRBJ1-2	CASSTDNFYGYTF
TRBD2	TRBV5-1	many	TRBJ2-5	CASSLTSGKTQETQYF
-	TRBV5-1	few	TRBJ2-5	CARGRCTFQETQYF
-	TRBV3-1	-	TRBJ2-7	CASSQDVNSLSYGQYF
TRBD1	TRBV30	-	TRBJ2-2	CAWSVTGANTGELFF
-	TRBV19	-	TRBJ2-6	CASSIVPDLSSGANVLTF
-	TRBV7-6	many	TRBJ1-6	CASSFRSSYNSPLHF
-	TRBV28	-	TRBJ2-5	CASSLSQEETQYF
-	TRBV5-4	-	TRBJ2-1	CASSLQAGADEQFF
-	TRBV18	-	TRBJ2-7	CASSPSAAYEQYF
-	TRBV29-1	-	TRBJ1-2	CSVKNEGSYGYTF